This T cell receptor (beta chain) is drawn from a study of spatial heterogeneity in lung cancer. Study in general: There were consistently more beta-chain sequences detected than alpha-chain sequences. Mean representation of each unique TCR and UMI combination in the raw reads exceeded 9.5 occurrences. Study-wide results and limits: Ubiquitous expanded tumor TCRs showed up in blood more at resection than follow-up.

Every molecule of TCR cDNA had its own unique molecular identifier. TCRdb reanalysed the 5' RACE reads using MiXCR and keeps one entry per CDR3 protein. The sample gives approximately 92,000 distinct CDR3 sequences, approximately 12% of which show up once; about two fifths is in the top ten. This clonotype has a handful of counts. The antigen is not known. Time point in this sample: sample taken at primary tumor resection. The authors sequenced whole RNA from tumor, nontumor lung or frozen PBMC without sorting. This TCR came from a male donor with early-stage non-small cell lung cancer. Sequences were derived from PBMCs, sampled at surgery.

The DNA for the CDR3 is TGTGCCAGCAGCTTAGGGCGGTTCAATCAGCCCCAGCATTTT. Encoded protein: CASSLGRFNQPQHF. The chain is built from TRBV7-2 and TRBJ1-5; no definite D call. CDR1 SGHTA and CDR2 FQGNSA come from the germline V gene. This CDR3 comprises 14 residues. Trimming left V 1 base short and J 3 bases short, with 7 bases between. Full variable domain (remainder filled in from reference TRBV7-2 and TRBJ1-5): GAGVSQSPSNKVTEKGKDVELRCDPISGHTALYWYRQSLGQGLEFLIYFQGNSAPDKSGLPSDRFSAERTGGSVSTLTIQRTQQEDSAVYLCASSLGRFNQPQHFGDGTRLSIL.